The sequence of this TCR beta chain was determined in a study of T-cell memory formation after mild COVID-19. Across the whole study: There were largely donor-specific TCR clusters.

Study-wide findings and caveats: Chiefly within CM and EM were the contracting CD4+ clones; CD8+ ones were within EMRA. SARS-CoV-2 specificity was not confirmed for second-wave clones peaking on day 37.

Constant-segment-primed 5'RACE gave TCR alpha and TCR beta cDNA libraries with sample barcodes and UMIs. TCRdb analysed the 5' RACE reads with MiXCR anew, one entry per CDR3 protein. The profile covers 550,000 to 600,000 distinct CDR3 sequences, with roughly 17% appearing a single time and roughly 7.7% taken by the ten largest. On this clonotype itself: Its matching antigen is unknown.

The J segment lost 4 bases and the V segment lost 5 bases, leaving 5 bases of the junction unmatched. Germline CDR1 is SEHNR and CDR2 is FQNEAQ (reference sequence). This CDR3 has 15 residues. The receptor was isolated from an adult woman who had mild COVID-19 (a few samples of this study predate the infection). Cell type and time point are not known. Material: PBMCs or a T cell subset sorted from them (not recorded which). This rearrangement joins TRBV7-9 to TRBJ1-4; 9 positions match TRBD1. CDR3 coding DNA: TGTGCCAGCAGCCTATTGACAGGGGGTAATGAAAAACTGTTTTTT. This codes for CASSLLTGGNEKLFF.